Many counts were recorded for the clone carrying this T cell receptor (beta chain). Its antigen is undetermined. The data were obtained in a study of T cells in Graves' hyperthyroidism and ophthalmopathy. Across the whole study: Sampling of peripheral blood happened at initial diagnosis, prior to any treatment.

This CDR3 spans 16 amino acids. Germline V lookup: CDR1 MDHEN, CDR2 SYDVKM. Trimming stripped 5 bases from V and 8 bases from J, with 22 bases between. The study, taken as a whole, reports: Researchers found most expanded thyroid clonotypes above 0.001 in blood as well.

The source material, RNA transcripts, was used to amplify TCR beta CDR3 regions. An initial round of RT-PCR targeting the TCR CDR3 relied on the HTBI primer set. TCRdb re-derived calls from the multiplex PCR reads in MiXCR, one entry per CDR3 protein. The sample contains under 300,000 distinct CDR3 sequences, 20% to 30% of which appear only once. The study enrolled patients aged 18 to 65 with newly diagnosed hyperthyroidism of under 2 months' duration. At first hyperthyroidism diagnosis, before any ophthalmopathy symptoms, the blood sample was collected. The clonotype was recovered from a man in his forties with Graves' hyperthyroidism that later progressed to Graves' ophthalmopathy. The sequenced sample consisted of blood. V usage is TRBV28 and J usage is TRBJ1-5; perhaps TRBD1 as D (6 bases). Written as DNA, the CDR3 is TGTGCCAGCAGTCAACGCCGGGACACTATATGGGAGCCCCAGCATTTT. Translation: CASSQRRDTIWEPQHF.